This passage covers 8 T cell receptor beta chains from one sample sequenced in a study of blood T cells in healthy people across ages. Primers used in a second PCR of roughly 7 to 12 cycles were a sample-barcoded 5' primer and a J-beta primer mix. TCRdb ran MiXCR on the 5' RACE reads and lists one entry per CDR3 protein. The data show more than 1,400,000 distinct CDR3 sequences, roughly 45% seen once. Source material: blood. All receptors derive from a woman aged 18-30 years in good health.

The gene calls are TRBV25-1 and TRBJ2-6; D uncertain. The length of the CDR3 is 16 residues. Deletions cut 2 bases from V and 0 bases from J, with 8 bases between. The germline V gene encodes CDR1 MGHDK and CDR2 SYGVNS. The CDR3 sequence is CASSETSGSGANVLTF. CDR3 bases: TGTGCCAGCAGTGAAACTTCGGGCTCTGGGGCCAACGTCCTGACTTTC.

This clonotype was detected ten times or more. In nucleotides, the CDR3 is TGTGCCAGCAGATCCGGAGGAGGCAGCACCAACTATGGCTACACCTTC. It translates to CASRSGGGSTNYGYTF. The chain is built from TRBV7-2 and TRBJ1-2; D not resolved. The V gene's germline CDR1 is SGHTA and CDR2 FQGNSA. Trimming took off 6 bases at V and 2 bases at J, with 19 bases between the two ends. The CDR3 consists of 16 residues.

The rearrangement joins TRBV2 to TRBJ2-1; a possible D gene is TRBD1 (5 bases). Germline V gives CDR1 SNHLY, CDR2 FYNNEI. V was trimmed by 3 bases and J by 10 bases, leaving 16 bases between them. The CDR3 contains 14 residues. CDR3 residues: CASSEQGISYEQFF. DNA for the CDR3: TGTGCCAGCAGTGAGCAGGGAATCTCCTACGAGCAGTTCTTC.

This clonotype was seen ten or more times. The V and J genes are TRBV5-1 and TRBJ2-1; 9 nucleotides align to TRBD2. This CDR3 has 14 amino acids. The ends lost 6 bases at V and 4 bases at J; junction bases unmatched: 5. Germline V gene data show CDR1 as SGHRS and CDR2 as YFSETQ. The CDR3 region is CASNKAGGYNEQFF. For the CDR3, the DNA is TGCGCCAGCAATAAAGCGGGGGGATACAATGAGCAGTTCTTC.

This clonotype has more than one count but fewer than ten. The V call is TRBV20-1, the J call TRBJ1-3; D remains ambiguous. Germline V gene data show CDR1 as DFQATT and CDR2 as SNEGSKA (reference sequence). V lost 6 bases to trimming and J lost 4 bases, with 19 bases between them. This CDR3 is 15 amino acids long. DNA for the CDR3: TGCAGTGCGCCCGATGGTGGCCCCTTCGGAAACACCATATATTTT. Translation gives CSAPDGGPFGNTIYF.

Only one count was recorded for this clonotype. V is TRBV10-3 and J is TRBJ2-1; a weak D match, TRBD1 (6 bases). V was pared by 4 bases and J by 15 bases, with 13 bases between. The germline V gene has CDR1 ENHRY and CDR2 SYGVKD. This CDR3 is built from 11 residues. CDR3: CAISGSGHLFF. CDR3 bases: TGTGCCATCAGTGGATCGGGACACCTGTTCTTC.

This clonotype was counted only a few times. The rearrangement uses TRBV20-1 and TRBJ2-6, with D possibly matching TRBD2 (6 bases). The V end was cut by 2 bases, the J end by 0 bases, with 17 bases between. CDR1 is DFQATT, CDR2 SNEGSKA, per germline (reference sequence). The CDR3 length is 18 residues. In DNA form, the CDR3 reads TGCAGTGCTAGACCCCGGCGGGCGGGAACCTCTGGGGCCAACGTCCTGACTTTC. Its translation is CSARPRRAGTSGANVLTF.

This clonotype was seen a single time. This sequence may be a read error, since a much larger clone differs from it by one base. V is TRBV4-1 and J is TRBJ1-2, with D tentatively TRBD1 (5 bases). The CDR3 covers 15 residues. Per the germline V gene, CDR1 is MGHRA and CDR2 is YSYEKL. V lost 0 bases to trimming and J lost 5 bases, with 13 bases between them. The CDR3 loop reads CASSQDGAGPYGYTF. CDR3 DNA: TGCGCCAGCAGCCAAGATGGGGCAGGTCCTTATGGCTACACCTTC.